This section outlines one T cell receptor beta chain sequence together with its context. Its matching antigen is unknown. Other DNA sequences of this sample code for an identical CDR3. There are 13 residues in the CDR3. The germline CDR1 and CDR2 sequences are KGHSH and LQKENI. The V end lost 6 bases, the J end lost 0 bases, and 8 bases lay between the germline ends. This specimen belongs to a study of shared clonotypes between healthy human individuals. For the study at large: Three plates each covered CD4 naive and memory; CD8 naive two, CD8 memory one. Overall study findings and caveats: Rarefaction exposed incomplete sorted-subset sequencing despite large depth. Non-shared clonotypes displayed generation probabilities falling below those of clonotypes present in all four donors.

In the authors' workflow: Junction-only immunoSEQ data arrived without quality scores, meaning filtering differed. This table comes from immunoSEQ multiplex PCR, and its TCRdb copy is limited to in-frame clones, with some not included. D and trimming were read from the DNA, whereas the V and J calls and clone size are those reported in that table. This sample carries about 990,000 clones, 75% to 85% of them seen once, and the ten largest clones take roughly 0.62%. The sequence came from a man younger than 35 in good health. Some clones in this sample may be carry-over from other donors' samples. The sequenced sample was memory CD4+ T cells from PBMCs. Subset specified: CD45RA-negative fraction. The chain employs TRBV18 and TRBJ1-1, with unresolved D. The CDR3 DNA follows: TGTGCCAGCTCCCGCGATTTGAACACTGAAGCTTTCTTT. Protein: CASSRDLNTEAFF. Drawing the rest from reference TRBV18 and TRBJ1-1, the complete variable domain is NAGVMQNPRHLVRRRGQEARLRCSPMKGHSHVYWYRQLPEEGLKFMVYLQKENIIDESGMPKERFSAEFPKEGPSILRIQQVVRGDSAAYFCASSRDLNTEAFFGQGTRLTVV.